These 7 T cell receptor beta chains originate from one sample sequenced in a study of CD8 T cells in ankylosing spondylitis. Study-wide points: The study identified a TCR beta motif of under 10 highly homologous variants that appeared characteristic of ankylosing spondylitis blood.

TCRdb passed the 5' RACE reads through MiXCR, listing each CDR3 protein once. This sample has 750,000 to 850,000 distinct CDR3 sequences, with roughly 12% found just once. What these receptors recognize is not known. Sequenced sample: blood, either unsorted or a sorted T cell fraction (not recorded which). Every receptor here comes from a male donor with ankylosing spondylitis.

This clonotype was observed at least ten times. The chain joins TRBV29-1 to TRBJ1-4; TRBD1 matches at 7 bases. Trimming took 7 bases from V and 6 from J; bases not matched to a gene: 5. From germline, CDR1 is SQVTM and CDR2 ANQGSEA. This CDR3 has 12 residues. CDR3 nucleotide sequence: TGCAGCGCGGGGACAGCCGATGAAAAACTGTTTTTT. This translates into CSAGTADEKLFF.

This clonotype was seen repeatedly, ten times or more. This sequence joins TRBV6-2 or TRBV6-3 and TRBJ2-7; 7 bases are a match to TRBD2. CDR3 length equals 13 residues. Germline V gene sequence: CDR1 MNHEY, CDR2 SVGEGT. The V segment lost 5 bases and the J segment 3 bases; nucleotides outside the gene matches: 4. CDR3 residues: CASSRGRVYEQYF. The CDR3, as DNA: TGTGCCAGCAGTCGCGGGAGAGTCTACGAGCAGTACTTC.

About this clonotype: One base away lies a much larger clone, so this may be a sequencing read error. The conserved phenylalanine or tryptophan is not found at the CDR3 terminus, so this likely reflects a read error. V is TRBV20-1 and J is TRBJ1-6; TRBD1 matches at 7 bases. The CDR3 is 15 amino acids. V lost 5 bases, J lost 7 bases, and 11 bases stayed unmatched. Germline CDR1 DFQATT, CDR2 SNEGSKA (reference sequence). The DNA for the CDR3 is TGCAGTGCTCCCCGCCCAGACAGGGAAAATTCACCCCTCCACCTT. This translates into CSAPRPDRENSPLHL.

J is TRBJ2-7 and V is TRBV11-2, with 7 bases lining up with TRBD1. Germline V CDR1 and CDR2: SGHAT, FQNNGV. V lost 5 bases and J lost 4; bases outside the gene matches: 11. This CDR3 is built from 15 residues. CDR3 sequence: CASSHTSGQRYEQYF. The CDR3 nucleotides read TGTGCCAGCAGCCATACCTCGGGACAGAGGTACGAGCAGTACTTC.

This clonotype has a count of ten or more. The chain carries TRBV29-1 and TRBJ2-7, with D perhaps TRBD1 (5 bases). Per the germline V gene, CDR1 is SQVTM and CDR2 is ANQGSEA. The CDR3 has 13 amino acids. V dropped 4 bases and J dropped 2 bases, with 12 bases sitting between them. This chain's CDR3 is CSVVQALTYEQYF. The CDR3, as DNA: TGCAGCGTTGTACAGGCCCTTACCTACGAGCAGTACTTC.

This clonotype has more than one count but fewer than ten. The CDR3 sequence is CASSHLIGLAEPNANTGELFF. The CDR3 DNA reads TGTGCCAGCAGCCATTTAATCGGACTAGCGGAACCTAACGCGAACACCGGGGAGCTGTTTTTT. J is TRBJ2-2 and V is TRBV14, with 10 bases matching TRBD2. J gave up 0 bases and V 3 bases, and 16 bases lay outside the gene matches. The CDR3 runs 21 residues. CDR1 SGHDN and CDR2 FVKESK come from the germline V gene.

The chain joins TRBV2 to TRBJ2-1; TRBD2 is a possible D gene (5 bases). Trimming removed 4 bases at V and 10 bases at J, with 17 bases between. The CDR3 length is 14 residues. Looked up from germline, CDR1 is SNHLY and CDR2 is FYNNEI. CDR3 sequence (DNA): TGTGCCAGCAGTGTGATCCGGCTAGCTGACGAGCAGTTCTTC. This encodes CASSVIRLADEQFF. Supplemented by reference TRBV2 and TRBJ2-1, the full variable domain reads EPEVTQTPSHQVTQMGQEVILRCVPISNHLYFYWYRQILGQKVEFLVSFYNNEISEKSEIFDDQFSVERPDGSNFTLKIRSTKLEDSAMYFCASSVIRLADEQFFGPGTRLTVL.